This T cell receptor beta chain was profiled in a study of radiotherapy plus CTLA-4 blockade in lung cancer. Study-wide background: Overall, around 18% of patients showed an objective response, while 31% attained disease control. Study-level findings and limits: Following radiotherapy plus ipilimumab, tumor-derived TCR clones expanded in the blood.

The assay was immunoSEQ multiplex PCR, and TCRdb's table has in-frame clones only and misses some. The table has around 45,000 clones, roughly 64% seen once. The CDR3 runs to 14 residues. Germline V gene sequence: CDR1 GTSNPN, CDR2 SVGIG (reference sequence). Trimming removed 2 bases from V and 4 bases from J, with 12 bases in between. Chemo-refractory metastatic non-small-cell lung cancer patients were treated with focal radiation plus CTLA-4 blockade with ipilimumab. A note on this clone: Its antigen remains unidentified.

The rearrangement links TRBV30 to TRBJ1-5; a possible D gene is TRBD1 (6 bases). Specimen: peripheral blood, collected from a patient treated with radiotherapy plus ipilimumab. The receptor was derived from a human donor with non-small cell lung cancer who had a partial response to radiotherapy plus ipilimumab. The CDR3: CAWSQGIMNQPQHF. CDR3 nucleotide sequence: TGTGCCTGGAGTCAGGGGATCATGAATCAGCCCCAGCATTTT.